What follows are 16 T cell receptor beta chains derived from one specimen sequenced in a study of shared clonotypes between healthy human individuals. Only in-frame clones appear in the TCRdb table, and some are missing; sequencing was by immunoSEQ multiplex PCR. Of millions of clones in the sample, about 95% were seen once. In the naive CD8 group, cells lacked CD45RO and were positively selected for CCR7, so terminally differentiated effector memory CD45RA+ cells were left out. Sequencing used naive CD8+ T cells sorted from blood. These receptors were obtained from a man between 18 and 35 years old in good health.

The chain joins TRBV6-1 to TRBJ2-7, with a possible D match to TRBD1 (5 bases). V lost 1 base to trimming and J lost 5 bases, with 9 bases between them. Germline-derived CDR1 and CDR2 are MNHNS and SASEGT. The CDR3 is 13 amino acids. CDR3 coding DNA: TGTGCCAGCAGTGAAGGACGACAGAACGAGCAGTACTTC. It encodes CASSEGRQNEQYF.

A single count supports this clone. The V gene is TRBV5-4, the J gene TRBJ2-1; D not resolved. Looked up from germline, CDR1 is SGHNT and CDR2 is YYREEE (reference sequence). Trimming left V 4 bases short and J 4 bases short, with 15 bases between. The CDR3 is 15 amino acids. CDR3: CASSPFDGRYNEQFF. The CDR3 DNA is TGTGCCAGCAGCCCTTTCGATGGCAGATACAATGAGCAGTTCTTC.

The J gene is TRBJ2-6, the V gene TRBV4-1, with TRBD2 as a possible D gene (6 bases). Trimming removed 3 bases at V and 10 bases at J, with 10 bases between. The CDR3 totals 13 residues. Germline lookup yields CDR1 MGHRA and CDR2 YSYEKL. The CDR3 protein is CASSQRDPNVLTF. The CDR3 DNA follows: TGCGCCAGCAGCCAGCGGGACCCGAACGTCCTGACTTTC.

The V gene is TRBV9, the J gene TRBJ1-5; weak D call: TRBD1 (6 bases). The V gene lost 0 bases and the J gene lost 7 bases, with 11 bases spanning the gap. The germline CDR1 and CDR2 sequences are SGDLS and YYNGEE. The CDR3 spans 14 residues. CDR3 in DNA: TGTGCCAGCAGCGTAGCAGGGGTCGACCAGCCCCAGCATTTT. It encodes CASSVAGVDQPQHF. Drawing the rest from reference TRBV9 and TRBJ1-5, the complete variable domain is DSGVTQTPKHLITATGQRVTLRCSPRSGDLSVYWYQQSLDQGLQFLIQYYNGEERAKGNILERFSAQQFPDLHSELNLSSLELGDSALYFCASSVAGVDQPQHFGDGTRLSIL.

The V and J genes are TRBV30 and TRBJ1-6; a weak D match, TRBD1 (6 bases). The CDR3 contains 14 residues. V was shortened by 0 bases and J by 6 bases, with 9 bases between the two germline ends. The germline V gene encodes CDR1 GTSNPN and CDR2 SVGIG (reference sequence). The CDR3 is CAWSVGQTNSPLHF. The CDR3 DNA is TGTGCCTGGAGTGTTGGACAGACTAATTCACCCCTCCACTTT.

The V call is TRBV5-4, the J call TRBJ2-7, with 9 bases fitting TRBD1. The CDR3 consists of 14 residues. Germline loops: CDR1 SGHNT, CDR2 YYREEE (reference sequence). V was clipped by 0 bases and J by 4 bases; unmatched bases: 2. The chain's CDR3 is CASSLGGTGYEQYF. Here the CDR3 DNA reads TGTGCCAGCAGCTTGGGTGGGACAGGGTACGAGCAGTACTTC.

The rearrangement joins TRBV6-1 to TRBJ2-7, with 13 bases identical to TRBD2. This CDR3 spans 15 amino acids. CDR1 is MNHNS and CDR2 is SASEGT in the germline V gene. V lost 6 bases, J lost 2 bases, and 4 bases stayed unmatched. CDR3 coding DNA: TGTGCCAGCAGCACCACTAGCGGGGGGGCCTACGAGCAGTACTTC. It is translated as CASSTTSGGAYEQYF.

The chain employs TRBV15 and TRBJ2-1, with a weak D call TRBD2 (6 bases). This CDR3 contains 13 residues. V gave up 1 base and J gave up 9 bases, with 10 bases separating them. Germline values: CDR1 LNHNV, CDR2 YYDKDF (reference sequence). The CDR3 DNA sequence: TGTGCCACCAGCAGAGGAGGGAGGCTTGAGCAGTTCTTC. It is translated as CATSRGGRLEQFF.

A remark on this clone: Other DNA sequences in the sample encode the same CDR3. The chain joins TRBV6-6 to TRBJ2-1; D is ambiguous. The CDR3 spans 13 residues. Trimming stripped 0 bases from V and 6 bases from J, with 6 bases between. CDR1 is MNHNY, CDR2 SVGAGI, per germline (reference sequence). The CDR3 is CASSYSPSNEQFF. CDR3 nucleotides: TGTGCCAGCAGTTACTCACCCAGCAATGAGCAGTTCTTC.

The V gene is TRBV5-5, the J gene TRBJ2-1; possibly TRBD1 for D (5 bases). The CDR3 spans 18 residues. Looked up from germline, CDR1 is SGHKS and CDR2 is YYEKEE (reference sequence). V was trimmed by 1 base and J by 0 bases, leaving 17 bases between them. The CDR3 nucleotides are TGTGCCAGCAGCTTGAGGGGCCCTTTCCTCAACTCCTACAATGAGCAGTTCTTC. Residues: CASSLRGPFLNSYNEQFF.

CDR3 residues: CASSFPRGAADTQYF. The DNA of the CDR3 is TGTGCCAGCAGCTTCCCGCGCGGGGCGGCAGATACGCAGTATTTT. This rearrangement joins TRBV11-2 to TRBJ2-3, with D perhaps matching TRBD2 (6 bases). Germline lookup yields CDR1 SGHAT and CDR2 FQNNGV. V lost 3 bases to trimming and J lost 4 bases, with 14 bases between them. This CDR3 has 15 amino acids.

This chain joins TRBV29-1 and TRBJ2-1, with a tentative D call TRBD2 (6 bases). The CDR3 spans 15 residues. Germline lookup yields CDR1 SQVTM and CDR2 ANQGSEA. Trimming cost V 1 base and J 7 bases, with 17 bases left between them. For the CDR3, the DNA is TGCAGCGTTGAAGCCGGACTAAGCGGTGTGAATGAGCAGTTCTTC. Translating it yields CSVEAGLSGVNEQFF.

This chain uses TRBV10-1 with TRBJ2-2; D not certain. Trimming stripped 3 bases from V and 0 bases from J, with 8 bases between. The CDR3 covers 15 residues. Germline V lookup: CDR1 WNHNN, CDR2 SYGVQD (reference sequence). CDR3 amino acids: CASSDYDPNTGELFF. The CDR3 bases are TGCGCCAGCAGTGACTACGATCCGAACACCGGGGAGCTGTTTTTT.

This chain joins TRBV6-5 and TRBJ2-7, with 8 nucleotides matching TRBD2. J lost 4 bases, V lost 6 bases, and 8 bases had no gene match. The CDR3 runs 14 residues. Germline CDR1 and CDR2: MNHEY and SVGAGI. This CDR3 is CASRTGTRIYEQYF. CDR3 sequence (DNA): TGTGCCAGCAGAACCGGGACTAGGATATACGAGCAGTACTTC.

This clone was picked up one time. The chain combines TRBV9 with TRBJ2-1; tentatively, D is TRBD2 (5 bases). The CDR3 spans 16 residues. Germline V CDR1 and CDR2: SGDLS, YYNGEE. V gave up 0 bases and J gave up 3 bases, with 13 bases separating them. In nucleotides, the CDR3 is TGTGCCAGCAGCGTAGACGTGCTAGCCCTCTACAATGAGCAGTTCTTC. Its translation is CASSVDVLALYNEQFF.

Concerning this clone itself: This sample also contains other DNA sequences that code for the same CDR3. The chain has TRBV7-9 and TRBJ2-7; 8 nucleotides match TRBD1. Trimming removed 6 bases from V and 4 bases from J; junction bases left unmatched: 5. CDR3 length: 13 residues. Germline V gene sequence: CDR1 SEHNR, CDR2 FQNEAQ (reference sequence). The CDR3, as DNA: TGTGCCAGCAGTCCAGGACAGGGTTACGAGCAGTACTTC. It codes for CASSPGQGYEQYF.